This passage covers 12 T cell receptor beta chains from one sample sequenced in a study of blood T cells in healthy people across ages. Together with a sample-barcoded 5' primer, a J-beta primer mix was included in a second PCR lasting about 7 to 12 cycles. TCRdb analysed the 5' RACE reads with MiXCR anew, one entry per CDR3 protein. The sample has approximately 730,000 distinct CDR3 sequences, 53% seen once. The sample comprised blood. The source is a man aged 80 or over in good health.

The rearrangement links TRBV24-1 to TRBJ2-7, with D uncertain. Germline CDR1 KGHDR, CDR2 SFDVKD. V shed 3 bases and J shed 3 bases, with 11 bases lying between them. The CDR3 has 14 amino acids. The DNA of the CDR3 is TGTGCCACCAGTGATGCCGGCAAAAACTACGAGCAGTACTTC. Translated: CATSDAGKNYEQYF.

This clonotype was picked up a small number of times. The gene calls are TRBV29-1 and TRBJ1-1, with no clear D. V lost 7 bases and J lost 4, with 16 bases in between. CDR3 length: 13 amino acids. Per the germline V gene, CDR1 is SQVTM and CDR2 is ANQGSEA. In DNA, the CDR3 is TGCAGCGCCGAATCTACGGCACTCACTGAAGCTTTCTTT. The encoded protein is CSAESTALTEAFF. Together with reference TRBV29-1 and TRBJ1-1, the CDR3 gives the full variable domain: SAVISQKPSRDICQRGTSLTIQCQVDSQVTMMFWYRQQPGQSLTLIATANQGSEATYESGFVIDKFPISRPNLTFSTLTVSNMSPEDSSIYLCSAESTALTEAFFGQGTRLTVV.

This clonotype has just one count. V usage is TRBV10-3 and J usage is TRBJ2-7, with 9 bases lining up with TRBD1. There are 12 residues in the CDR3. J was trimmed by 6 bases and V by 4 bases; bases with no gene match: 1. Germline CDR1 ENHRY, CDR2 SYGVKD. The CDR3 DNA reads TGTGCCATCAGTGGACAGGGGGTCGAGCAGTACTTC. This encodes CAISGQGVEQYF.

The chain recombines TRBV5-1 with TRBJ2-5; TRBD2 might be the D (6 bases). The DNA matches TRBJ2-7 better at its end, which makes the J call doubtful. This CDR3 spans 15 amino acids. Per germline, CDR1 SGHRS and CDR2 YFSETQ. CDR3 sequence reads: CASSSIRGSNYEQYF. As DNA, the CDR3 is TGCGCCAGCAGCTCCATACGGGGGTCAAATTACGAGCAGTACTTC.

The chain uses TRBV5-4 and TRBJ2-7, with 7 nucleotides matching TRBD1. Trimming removed 0 bases from V and 6 bases from J; junction bases left unmatched: 9. The CDR3 consists of 15 residues. CDR1 is SGHNT, CDR2 YYREEE, per germline (reference sequence). The CDR3, as DNA: TGTGCCAGCAGCTTGGGGGGGACAGCGATCTGCGAGCAGTACTTC. Translation: CASSLGGTAICEQYF.

This clonotype was detected only a few times. The chain links TRBV7-2 to TRBJ2-4; 12 nucleotides match TRBD2. The trim removed 9 bases at V and 1 base at J, leaving 10 bases unmatched. The germline CDR1 and CDR2 sequences are SGHTA and FQGNSA. The CDR3 length is 17 residues. This CDR3 is CARGLAGTLRAKNIQYF. Here the CDR3 DNA reads TGTGCCAGAGGACTAGCGGGGACCCTTCGGGCCAAAAACATTCAGTACTTC.

The V and J genes are TRBV7-9 and TRBJ2-7, with TRBD1 matching 8 bases. The CDR3 runs to 16 residues. The germline V gene encodes CDR1 SEHNR and CDR2 FQNEAQ (reference sequence). With V trimmed by 5 bases and J by 1 base, 10 bases remained unmatched. The CDR3 DNA reads as TGTGCCAGCAGCACCTCAACCGGGACAGGTTCCTACGAGCAGTACTTC. It translates to CASSTSTGTGSYEQYF.

In its sample, this clonotype was seen once. This rearrangement joins TRBV5-1 to TRBJ2-2; 7 bases map to TRBD2. CDR3 size: 14 residues. CDR1 is SGHRS and CDR2 is YFSETQ in the germline V gene. The J segment lost 5 bases and the V segment lost 5 bases, leaving 6 bases of the junction unmatched. The CDR3 sequence is CASREGGRTGELFF. The CDR3 coding sequence is TGCGCCAGCAGAGAAGGCGGGAGAACCGGGGAGCTGTTTTTT.

Points on this clonotype: The junction differs from germline at one of its ends, possibly a read error. V is TRBV12-3 or TRBV12-4 and J is TRBJ2-5; TRBD1 matches at 7 bases. The CDR3 runs to 16 residues. The CDR3 is CVSSPGRDRQQETQYF. In nucleotides, the CDR3 is TGTGTCAGCAGTCCCGGACGGGACAGACAACAAGAGACCCAGTACTTC.

The chain carries TRBV27 and TRBJ2-1, with 8 bases fitting TRBD1. This CDR3 is built from 14 residues. Germline lookup yields CDR1 MNHEY and CDR2 SMNVEV (reference sequence). V dropped 9 bases and J dropped 3; count of bases not matched to a gene: 7. The CDR3 spells CASSMGTGYNEQFF. The DNA of the CDR3 is TGTGCCAGTAGTATGGGGACAGGCTACAATGAGCAGTTCTTC.

The rearrangement joins TRBV20-1 to TRBJ2-1; D possibly corresponds to TRBD2 (5 bases). V gave up 4 bases and J gave up 7 bases, with 8 bases separating them. Germline assignment: CDR1 DFQATT and CDR2 SNEGSKA (reference sequence). The CDR3 spans 11 residues. CDR3 coding DNA: TGCAGTGCTAACCGGGGAAATGAGCAGTTCTTC. Its protein product is CSANRGNEQFF.

The chain uses TRBV10-3 and TRBJ1-1, with D unresolved. The ends were cut back, 0 bases at V and 1 base at J, with 15 bases in the middle. Germline lookup yields CDR1 ENHRY and CDR2 SYGVKD. The CDR3 contains 17 residues. As DNA, the CDR3 is TGTGCCATCAGTGAGTCGAGAGGGAATACTGCGAACACTGAAGCTTTCTTT. It translates to CAISESRGNTANTEAFF.